The 25 T cell receptor beta chains given below trace back to one sample, sequenced in a study of molecular identifiers for immune sequencing clone quantification. TCRdb independently ran MiXCR on the PCR reads; one entry per CDR3 protein. The profile shows nearly 55,000 distinct CDR3 sequences, approximately 40% of them singletons. Material: naive CD8+ T cells from blood, with Jurkat cell RNA spiked in. The subset was: FACS-sorted CD8+CD4-CCR7+CD45RA+ naive T cells. The receptors stem from a human donor in good health. Some libraries in this study had Jurkat cell RNA spiked in.

A note on this clonotype: Given a much more abundant clone one base away, this may be a read error. The CDR3 sequence is CASSFREFGNQPQLF. The CDR3, as DNA: TGTGCCAGCAGTTTTAGGGAGTTCGGCAATCAGCCCCAGCTTTTT. The V call is TRBV28, the J call TRBJ1-5; unclear D gene. The CDR3 has 15 amino acids. Germline V CDR1 and CDR2: MDHEN, SYDVKM.

The rearrangement joins TRBV28 to TRBJ1-2, with D perhaps matching TRBD1 (5 bases). Per the germline V gene, CDR1 is MDHEN and CDR2 is SYDVKM. The CDR3 spans 14 residues. V dropped 11 bases and J dropped 3 bases, with 19 bases sitting between them. CDR3 loop: CAGTLGGGDYGYTF. The CDR3, as DNA: TGTGCCGGCACCCTGGGCGGAGGGGACTATGGCTACACCTTC.

The J gene is TRBJ1-6, the V gene TRBV11-1; unclear D gene. The CDR3 is 14 amino acids. Trimming cost V 4 bases and J 3 bases, with 7 bases left between them. In germline, CDR1 is SGHAT, CDR2 FQDESV (reference sequence). DNA for the CDR3: TGTGCCAGCAGCTATGGAGTCTATAATTCACCCCTCCACTTT. Translation gives CASSYGVYNSPLHF.

This clonotype has a count of ten or more. DNA of the CDR3: TGTGCCAGCAGTTTTAGGGGTCTAGCCAAAAACATTCAGTACTTC. Amino acid sequence: CASSFRGLAKNIQYF. The chain uses TRBV28 and TRBJ2-4, with a weak D call TRBD1 (5 bases). CDR1 MDHEN and CDR2 SYDVKM come from the germline V gene. The CDR3 consists of 15 residues. Trimming pared 3 bases from V and 0 bases from J, leaving 9 bases between.

CDR3 sequence reads: CSARPGQALGPQHF. The CDR3 DNA reads as TGCAGTGCTAGACCTGGACAGGCTTTGGGGCCCCAGCATTTT. The rearrangement joins TRBV20-1 to TRBJ1-5, with 7 bases lining up with TRBD1. The CDR3 length is 14 residues. The V and J ends lost 2 bases and 9 bases, in that order; junction bases with no gene match: 10. Per germline, CDR1 DFQATT and CDR2 SNEGSKA (reference sequence).

There are many counts of this clonotype. V is TRBV12-3 or TRBV12-4 and J is TRBJ1-1; TRBD1 matches 7 bases. V gave up 5 bases and J gave up 8 bases; unmatched junction bases: 5. The CDR3 length is 12 residues. CDR3 residues: CASSPGGAEAFF. In DNA, the CDR3 is TGTGCCAGCAGTCCAGGGGGTGCCGAAGCTTTCTTT.

There are many counts of this clonotype. V is TRBV5-1 and J is TRBJ1-2; D uncertain. This CDR3 spans 19 amino acids. Between the trimmed V and J ends, which lost 1 base and 0 bases, there was a span of 22 bases. Germline lookup yields CDR1 SGHRS and CDR2 YFSETQ. CDR3: CASSLSAGIGVWANYGYTF. The DNA for the CDR3 is TGCGCCAGCAGCTTGTCGGCCGGGATAGGAGTGTGGGCTAACTATGGCTACACCTTC.

This clonotype was detected only a few times. The chain carries TRBV5-6 and TRBJ1-1; D gene uncertain. V shed 3 bases and J shed 4 bases, with 10 bases lying between them. This CDR3 contains 13 residues. Looked up from germline, CDR1 is SGHDT and CDR2 is YYEEEE. CDR3 sequence (DNA): TGTGCCAGCAGCTCCGGGGTTGTCACTGAAGCTTTCTTT. Encoded protein: CASSSGVVTEAFF.

As regards this clonotype: A junction boundary mismatches the germline segment, possibly from a read error. The rearrangement links TRBV28 to TRBJ1-6; possibly TRBD1 for D (5 bases). The CDR3 is made up of 14 amino acids. The germline gives CDR1 MDHEN, CDR2 SYDVKM. DNA of the CDR3: TGTGCCAGTAAGGGGAGCTCCTATGATTCACCCCTCCACTTT. It encodes CASKGSSYDSPLHF.

This clonotype turned up a few times. The genes are TRBV12-3 or TRBV12-4 and TRBJ1-5; D is unclear. Trimming removed 7 bases from V and 2 bases from J, with 15 bases in between. This CDR3 has 15 residues. The CDR3 here is CASTPGWVGNQPQHF. As DNA, the CDR3 is TGTGCCAGCACCCCGGGTTGGGTGGGCAATCAGCCCCAGCATTTT.

As to this clonotype: This may be a read error, as it is one base from a much larger clone. CDR3 in amino acids: CSSSQVRSYEQYF. The CDR3 coding sequence is TGTTCCAGCAGCCAAGTAAGGTCCTACGAGCAGTACTTC. V usage is TRBV14 and J usage is TRBJ2-7, with D unresolved. Looked up from germline, CDR1 is SGHDN and CDR2 is FVKESK. The CDR3 length is 13 residues.

The genes are TRBV9 and TRBJ2-3; TRBD2 is a possible D gene (5 bases). The V end lost 3 bases, the J end lost 2 bases, and 16 bases lay between the germline ends. The germline V gene has CDR1 SGDLS and CDR2 YYNGEE. CDR3 length equals 16 residues. The CDR3 bases are TGTGCCAGCAGCGCCGAGCCGGGATTAAACACAGATACGCAGTATTTT. It specifies CASSAEPGLNTDTQYF.

The chain is built from TRBV27 and TRBJ2-1, with D possibly being TRBD2 (5 bases). Trimming shortened V by 2 bases and J by 6 bases, and 5 bases separated the two germline ends. Germline CDR1 is MNHEY and CDR2 is SMNVEV (reference sequence). This CDR3 is 12 amino acids long. CDR3 loop: CASSLEGNEQFF. DNA of the CDR3: TGTGCCAGCAGTTTAGAGGGCAATGAGCAGTTCTTC.

This clonotype has only one observation. The chain couples TRBV20-1 to TRBJ2-7, with D uncertain. The CDR3 has 13 residues. The V end lost 1 base, the J end lost 6 bases, and 13 bases lay between the germline ends. The V gene's germline CDR1 is DFQATT and CDR2 SNEGSKA (reference sequence). The CDR3 sequence is CSARVPGSFEQYF. The CDR3 DNA sequence: TGCAGTGCTAGAGTTCCAGGAAGCTTCGAGCAGTACTTC.

V is TRBV6-5 and J is TRBJ2-7, with D maybe TRBD1 (6 bases). Germline lookup yields CDR1 MNHEY and CDR2 SVGAGI. The CDR3 length is 16 residues. V lost 4 bases and J 0 bases, leaving 16 bases between the germline ends. CDR3 loop: CASSFSPGTFSYEQYF. CDR3 coding DNA: TGTGCCAGCAGTTTTTCGCCCGGGACATTCTCCTACGAGCAGTACTTC.

This clonotype was observed a few times. The chain recombines TRBV19 with TRBJ2-5, with a tentative D call TRBD1 (6 bases). V lost 2 bases and J 10 bases, leaving 20 bases between the germline ends. From germline, CDR1 is LNHDA and CDR2 SQIVND (reference sequence). This CDR3 comprises 15 residues. CDR3 sequence (DNA): TGTGCCAGTAGTATAACCGGGACACCCGTGAATAGCCAGTACTTC. Protein: CASSITGTPVNSQYF.

The V gene is TRBV5-6, the J gene TRBJ1-1, with D tentatively TRBD1 (6 bases). Trimming stripped 4 bases from V and 0 bases from J, with 13 bases between. Germline lookup yields CDR1 SGHDT and CDR2 YYEEEE. The CDR3 spans 15 residues. CDR3 sequence: CASSPGVLLNTEAFF. DNA of the CDR3: TGTGCCAGCAGCCCAGGGGTTCTACTGAACACTGAAGCTTTCTTT. The full variable domain, in which reference TRBV5-6 and TRBJ1-1 provide the parts outside the CDR3, is DAGVTQSPTHLIKTRGQQVTLRCSPKSGHDTVSWYQQALGQGPQFIFQYYEEEERQRGNFPDRFSGHQFPNYSSELNVNALLLGDSALYLCASSPGVLLNTEAFFGQGTRLTVV.

As regards this clonotype: A much larger clonotype is one base distant, so this may be a read error. The CDR3 end shows no conserved phenylalanine or tryptophan, and so a read error is likely. The chain employs TRBV27 and TRBJ1-1, with a tentative D call TRBD1 (5 bases). V lost 4 bases to trimming and J lost 6 bases, with 18 bases between them. The CDR3 runs 15 residues. Germline V gene sequence: CDR1 MNHEY, CDR2 SMNVEV (reference sequence). CDR3 bases: TGTGCCAGCAGTTCGCCCCAGAGGGGTACCCCTGAAGCTTTCTTA. Its protein is CASSSPQRGTPEAFL.

The chain recombines TRBV9 with TRBJ1-3; D is ambiguous. The CDR3 is 17 residues long. Germline values: CDR1 SGDLS, CDR2 YYNGEE. Trimming shortened V by 2 bases and J by 2 bases, and 17 bases separated the two germline ends. This CDR3 reads CASSVGATHFTGNTIYF. The CDR3 DNA reads as TGTGCCAGCAGCGTGGGCGCCACTCACTTCACTGGAAACACCATATATTTT.

The chain joins TRBV7-3 to TRBJ2-3, with 12 bases lining up with TRBD2. V shed 7 bases and J 4 bases; nucleotides not matched to a gene: 9. The CDR3 sequence is 16 residues long. Germline loops: CDR1 SGHTA, CDR2 FQGTGA. CDR3 bases: TGTGCCAGCACCCAAGGACTAGCGGGACACGCAGATACGCAGTATTTT. It encodes CASTQGLAGHADTQYF.

As for this clonotype: A much larger clonotype is one base distant, so this may be a read error. V gene TRBV20-1 combines with J gene TRBJ2-3, with D unresolved. The CDR3 sequence is 16 residues long. V was pared by 0 bases and J by 0 bases, with 13 bases between. Germline CDR1 reads DFQATT; CDR2 reads SNEGSKA (reference sequence). DNA of the CDR3: TGCAGTGCTAGAGATCCTAGGTCTCGAAGCACAGATACGCAGTATTTT. Its protein product is CSARDPRSRSTDTQYF.

The chain joins TRBV6-2 or TRBV6-3 to TRBJ2-5, with 7 bases aligning to TRBD1. The germline gives CDR1 MNHEY, CDR2 SVGEGT. The V and J ends lost 5 bases and 5 bases, in that order; junction bases with no gene match: 11. The CDR3 is 15 amino acids. CDR3 sequence: CASSEWTGADETQYF. CDR3 nucleotide sequence: TGTGCCAGCAGTGAATGGACAGGTGCTGATGAGACCCAGTACTTC.

About this clonotype itself: At one boundary the junction diverges from the germline segment, which might be a read error. This chain uses TRBV28 with TRBJ1-1; 10 bases line up with TRBD1. This CDR3 spans 13 amino acids. Germline loops: CDR1 MDHEN, CDR2 SYDVKM. This CDR3 is CASQVTGGTEASF. In DNA form, the CDR3 reads TGTGCCAGCCAAGTGACAGGGGGCACTGAAGCCTCCTTT.

Regarding this clonotype: This may stem from a read error, because a much larger clone lies one nucleotide away. As the CDR3 is not closed by the conserved phenylalanine or tryptophan, this likely results from a read error. The chain joins TRBV5-3 to TRBJ2-3; D ambiguous. TRBV5-3 is annotated as an ORF whose role is uncertain. This CDR3 is 12 amino acids long. This chain's CDR3 is CASSLSAATQYY. The CDR3 DNA reads TGTGCCAGCAGCTTGAGCGCAGCTACGCAGTATTAT.

This rearrangement joins TRBV28 to TRBJ2-5; no definite D call. This CDR3 comprises 14 residues. CDR1 MDHEN and CDR2 SYDVKM come from the germline V gene. V shed 6 bases and J shed 5 bases, with 16 bases lying between them. The CDR3 region has the DNA TGTGCCAGCAGGATAGACAACACCAGGGAGACCCAGTACTTC. Translation gives CASRIDNTRETQYF.